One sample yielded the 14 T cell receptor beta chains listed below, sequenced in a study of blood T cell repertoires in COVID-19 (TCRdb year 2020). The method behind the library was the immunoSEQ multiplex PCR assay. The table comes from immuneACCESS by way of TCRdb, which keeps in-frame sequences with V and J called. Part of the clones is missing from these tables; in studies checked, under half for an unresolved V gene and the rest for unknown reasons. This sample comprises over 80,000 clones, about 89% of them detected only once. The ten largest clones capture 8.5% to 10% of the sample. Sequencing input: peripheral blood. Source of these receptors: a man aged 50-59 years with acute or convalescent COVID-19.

This CDR3 reads CASSILPRNTGELFF. The CDR3 DNA reads as TGTGCCAGCAGTATCCTACCGAGGAACACCGGGGAGCTGTTTTTT. This chain links TRBV27 with TRBJ2-2; D not resolved. Per the germline V gene, CDR1 is MNHEY and CDR2 is SMNVEV (reference sequence). The length of the CDR3 is 15 residues. Trimming shortened V by 5 bases and J by 1 base, and 11 bases separated the two germline ends.

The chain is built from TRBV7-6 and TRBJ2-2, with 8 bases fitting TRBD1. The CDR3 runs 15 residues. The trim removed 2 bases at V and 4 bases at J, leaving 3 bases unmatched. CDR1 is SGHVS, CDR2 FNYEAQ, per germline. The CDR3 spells CASSLITGGTGELFF. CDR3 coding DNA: TGTGCCAGCAGCTTAATAACAGGGGGCACCGGGGAGCTGTTTTTT.

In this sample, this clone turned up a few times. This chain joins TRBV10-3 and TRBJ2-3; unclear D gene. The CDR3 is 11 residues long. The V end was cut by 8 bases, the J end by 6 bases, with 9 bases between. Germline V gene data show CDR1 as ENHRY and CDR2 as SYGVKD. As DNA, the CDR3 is TGTGCCATCGAGACTGATGATACGCAGTATTTT. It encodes CAIETDDTQYF.

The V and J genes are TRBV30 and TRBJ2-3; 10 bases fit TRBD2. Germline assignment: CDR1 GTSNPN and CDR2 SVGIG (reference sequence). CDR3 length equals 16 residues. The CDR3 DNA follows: TGTGCAATGGGTAGCGGGGGGTCCTCTGGCACAGATACGCAGTATTTT. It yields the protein CAMGSGGSSGTDTQYF.

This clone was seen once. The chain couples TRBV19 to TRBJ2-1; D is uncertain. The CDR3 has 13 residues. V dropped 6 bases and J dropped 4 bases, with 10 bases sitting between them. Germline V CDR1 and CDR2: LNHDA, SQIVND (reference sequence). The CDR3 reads CASSSDWYNEQFF. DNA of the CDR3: TGTGCCAGTAGCTCCGACTGGTACAATGAGCAGTTCTTC. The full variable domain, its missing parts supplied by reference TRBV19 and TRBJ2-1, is DGGITQSPKYLFRKEGQNVTLSCEQNLNHDAMYWYRQDPGQGLRLIYYSQIVNDFQKGDIAEGYSVSREKKESFPLTVTSAQKNPTAFYLCASSSDWYNEQFFGPGTRLTVL.

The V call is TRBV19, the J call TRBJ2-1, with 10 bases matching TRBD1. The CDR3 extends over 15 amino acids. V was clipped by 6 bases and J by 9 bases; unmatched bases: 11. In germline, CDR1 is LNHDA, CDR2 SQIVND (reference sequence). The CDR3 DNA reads TGTGCCAGTAGGTTTTCGGGACAGGGGAGGGGTGAGCAGTTCTTC. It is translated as CASRFSGQGRGEQFF.

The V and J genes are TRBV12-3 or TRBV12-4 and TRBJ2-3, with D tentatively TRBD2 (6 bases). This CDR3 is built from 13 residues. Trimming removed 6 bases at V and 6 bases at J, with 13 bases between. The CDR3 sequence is CASSGDSRDTQYF. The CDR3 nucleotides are TGTGCCAGCAGCGGGGACTCTCGGGATACGCAGTATTTT.

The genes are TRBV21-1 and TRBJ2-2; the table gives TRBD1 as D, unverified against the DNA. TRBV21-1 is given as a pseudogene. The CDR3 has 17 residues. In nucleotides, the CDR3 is TGTGCCAGCAGCACACGGACAGGGGCGTTATGCACCGGGGAGCTGTTTTTT. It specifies CASSTRTGALCTGELFF.

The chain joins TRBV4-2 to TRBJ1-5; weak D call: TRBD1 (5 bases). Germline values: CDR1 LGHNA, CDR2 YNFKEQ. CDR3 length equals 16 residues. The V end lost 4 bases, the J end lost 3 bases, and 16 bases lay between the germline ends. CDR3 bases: TGTGCCAGCAGCCCCTTTAGCTTCAGGGACAATCAGCCCCAGCATTTT. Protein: CASSPFSFRDNQPQHF.

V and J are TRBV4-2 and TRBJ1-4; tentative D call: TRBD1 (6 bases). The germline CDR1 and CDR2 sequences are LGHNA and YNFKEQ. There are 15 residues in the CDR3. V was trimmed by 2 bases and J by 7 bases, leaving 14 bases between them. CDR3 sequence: CASSQFTGRAEKLFF. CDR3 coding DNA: TGTGCCAGCAGCCAATTTACAGGGCGAGCTGAAAAACTGTTTTTT.

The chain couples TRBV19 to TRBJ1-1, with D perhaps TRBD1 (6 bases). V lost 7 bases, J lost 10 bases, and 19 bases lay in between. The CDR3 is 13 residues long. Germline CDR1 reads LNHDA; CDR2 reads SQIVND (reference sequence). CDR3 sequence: CASIGGGLEGAFF. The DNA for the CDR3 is TGTGCCAGTATTGGGGGCGGGTTGGAAGGAGCTTTCTTT.

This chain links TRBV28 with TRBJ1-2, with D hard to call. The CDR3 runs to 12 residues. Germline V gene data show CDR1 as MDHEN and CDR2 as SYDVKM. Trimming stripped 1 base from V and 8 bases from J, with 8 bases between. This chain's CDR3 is CASSLSGWGYTF. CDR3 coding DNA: TGTGCCAGCAGTTTATCGGGATGGGGCTACACCTTC.

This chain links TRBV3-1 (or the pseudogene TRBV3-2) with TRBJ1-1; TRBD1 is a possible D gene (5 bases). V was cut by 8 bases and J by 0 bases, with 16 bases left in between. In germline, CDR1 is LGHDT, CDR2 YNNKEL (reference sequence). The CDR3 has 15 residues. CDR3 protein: CASQGAGNMNTEAFF. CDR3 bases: TGTGCCAGCCAAGGGGCAGGGAATATGAACACTGAAGCTTTCTTT.

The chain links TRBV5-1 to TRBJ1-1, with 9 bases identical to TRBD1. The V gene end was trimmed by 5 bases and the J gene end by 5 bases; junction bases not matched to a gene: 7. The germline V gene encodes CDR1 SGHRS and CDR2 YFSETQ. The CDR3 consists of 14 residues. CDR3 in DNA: TGCGCCAGCAGGTCACAGGGGGCGAGAACTGAAGCTTTCTTT. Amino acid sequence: CASRSQGARTEAFF. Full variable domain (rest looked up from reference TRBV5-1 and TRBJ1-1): KAGVTQTPRYLIKTRGQQVTLSCSPISGHRSVSWYQQTPGQGLQFLFEYFSETQRNKGNFPGRFSGRQFSNSRSEMNVSTLELGDSALYLCASRSQGARTEAFFGQGTRLTVV.